Listed below are T cell receptor beta chains from one sample, sequenced in a study of blood T cell repertoires in COVID-19. Repertoires were generated with immunoSEQ multiplex PCR, while TCRdb's copy carries only in-frame clones and drops some. The sample carries some 330,000 clones, roughly 90% recorded once. The sample comprised peripheral blood. Every receptor here comes from a woman in her 50s with active or convalescent COVID-19. CDR3s include the opening cysteine and the closing phenylalanine or tryptophan. The D gene is left open where the match is weak. Size is stated for part of the rows, as once, few or many counts, or as a class when the clone is expanded.

TRBJ1-5	.	.	TRBV2	TGTGCCAGCAGTGACTTGGGCCATAGCAATCAGCCCCAGCATTTT	CASSDLGHSNQPQHF
TRBJ1-1	once	.	TRBV18	TGTGCCAGCTCACTCTATGACGGCGGTCTGAACACTGAAGCTTTCTTT	CASSLYDGGLNTEAFF
TRBJ1-6	few	.	TRBV30	TGTGCCGGAACCGGGGATAAGAATTCACCCCTCCACTTT	CAGTGDKNSPLHF
TRBJ2-1	.	TRBD2	TRBV11-3	TGTGCCAGCAGCCTAAGGACTAGCGGGATATACAATGAGCAGTTCTTC	CASSLRTSGIYNEQFF
TRBJ2-4	.	.	TRBV27	TGTGCCAGCAAACTCGACAGGCTAACCAAAAACATTCAGTACTTC	CASKLDRLTKNIQYF
TRBJ1-2	.	.	TRBV7-9	TGTGCCAGCAGCTTGACAGTGAGCGGCTACACCTTC	CASSLTVSGYTF
TRBJ2-7	.	.	TRBV6-5	TGTGCCAGCAGTTACCCGAACACCTACGAGCAGTACTTC	CASSYPNTYEQYF
TRBJ2-7	.	TRBD1	TRBV9	TGTGCCAGCAGCGTTACCGGGACAGCTGCTTCCTACGAGCAGTACTTC	CASSVTGTAASYEQYF
TRBJ1-6	.	.	TRBV27	TGTGCCAGCAGTTTAAAACAGTTTGCTGGTAGCTCCTATAATTCACCCCTCCACTTT	CASSLKQFAGSSYNSPLHF
TRBJ2-3	.	.	TRBV7-2	TGTGCCAGCAGCTTAGGGCCGGATACGCAGTATTTT	CASSLGPDTQYF
TRBJ1-2	.	.	TRBV15	TGTGCCACCAGCAGAGTCCCCGCTTTAGACAGCTATGGCTACACCTTC	CATSRVPALDSYGYTF
TRBJ2-1	.	.	TRBV18	TGTGCCAGCTCACCACCACTAGCACTTGACAATGAGCAGTTCTTC	CASSPPLALDNEQFF
TRBJ1-2	.	TRBD1	TRBV5-4	TGTGCCAGCAGCTTAGGGGGCTTGGGCAATGGCTACACCTTC	CASSLGGLGNGYTF
TRBJ2-3	.	.	TRBV7-8	TGTGCCAGCAGCCATGGACAAAAGCTCACAGATACGCAGTATTTT	CASSHGQKLTDTQYF
TRBJ1-2	.	TRBD1	TRBV7-9	TGTGCCAGCAGCCCTGGGACAGCGCGGGGCTACACCTTC	CASSPGTARGYTF
TRBJ1-1	.	TRBD1	TRBV19	TGTGCCAGTAGTCAAACAGGGGGAGGTACTGAAGCTTTCTTT	CASSQTGGGTEAFF
TRBJ2-7	.	TRBD1	TRBV6-5	TGTGCCAGCAGGCTCGACAGGGGGCGTTACTACGAGCAGTACTTC	CASRLDRGRYYEQYF
TRBJ1-2	.	TRBD1	TRBV5-4	TGTGCCAGCAGCTTGAACAGGGGGTATGCTGGCTACACCTTC	CASSLNRGYAGYTF
TRBJ1-1	.	.	TRBV7-9	TGTGCCAGCAGCTTAGACGGGGGAGACGAAGCTTTCTTT	CASSLDGGDEAFF
TRBJ2-1	.	.	TRBV3-1/TRBV3-2	TGTGCCAGCAGCCATCGAGGGGGGGGAACCTACAATGAGCAGTTCTTC	CASSHRGGGTYNEQFF
TRBJ1-1	.	.	TRBV7-9	TGTGCCAGCAATCTCGGTGGTGAAGCTTTCTTT	CASNLGGEAFF
TRBJ2-7	.	.	TRBV10-3	TGTGCCATCAGCCTTGGAGGAGGCGAGCAGTACTTC	CAISLGGGEQYF
TRBJ2-1	.	TRBD2	TRBV7-6	TGTGCCAGCAGCTTAGGGGGACTAGCGGCCTACAATGAGCAGTTCTTC	CASSLGGLAAYNEQFF
TRBJ2-7	.	.	TRBV18	TGTGCCAGCTCCCCTGGGCAGGGCGTTCCCTACGAGCAGTACTTC	CASSPGQGVPYEQYF
TRBJ2-5	.	.	TRBV30	TGTGCCTGGAGGAAACAGGGCGGGGAGACCCAGTACTTC	CAWRKQGGETQYF
TRBJ2-5	.	.	TRBV19	TGTGCCAGTAGGAGTAGACAGCAAGAGACCCAGTACTTC	CASRSRQQETQYF
TRBJ1-4	.	TRBD1	TRBV6-5	TGTGCCAGCACCGACAGGGGGCACGAAAAACTGTTTTTT	CASTDRGHEKLFF
TRBJ2-7	.	TRBD2	TRBV29-1	TGCAGCGTGATGAAGGTAGCGGGAGGGCCCTACGAGCAGTACTTC	CSVMKVAGGPYEQYF
TRBJ2-5	.	TRBD2	TRBV5-1	TGCGCCAGCAGCTTAGGACTAGCGGGGGGTCAAGAGACCCAGTACTTC	CASSLGLAGGQETQYF
TRBJ2-7	.	TRBD2	TRBV5-4	TGTGCCAGCAGCTATAGCGGGAGGGGGACCTACGAGCAGTACTTC	CASSYSGRGTYEQYF
TRBJ2-1	.	.	TRBV7-2	TGTGCCAGCAGCTTCCCAGGGGTGGATGAGCAGTTCTTC	CASSFPGVDEQFF
TRBJ2-3	.	.	TRBV5-4	TGTGCCAGCAGAAACACCGCTCCGACTCGGAAATATAGCACAGATACGCAGTATTTT	CASRNTAPTRKYSTDTQYF
TRBJ1-4	few	.	TRBV11-2	TGTGCCAGCAGCCCGGACACGGACGTAATTGCAACTAATGAAAAACTGTTTTTT	CASSPDTDVIATNEKLFF
TRBJ1-2	.	.	TRBV3-1/TRBV3-2	TGTGCCAGCAGCCAAGCCCAGTATGGCTACACCTTC	CASSQAQYGYTF
TRBJ2-7	.	.	TRBV19	TGTGCCAGTAGCCGGGAACCGAGCTACGAGCAGTACTTC	CASSREPSYEQYF
TRBJ1-4	.	.	TRBV29-1	TGCAGCGCCGCGGGGGGTTCAACTAATGAAAAACTGTTTTTT	CSAAGGSTNEKLFF
TRBJ2-2	.	.	TRBV7-3	TGTGCCAGCAGCGCCCGCTACGGGACAAGACTAAACACCGGGGAGCTGTTTTTT	CASSARYGTRLNTGELFF
TRBJ1-5	.	.	TRBV5-5	TGTGCCAGCAGCTTGGCCTGGAGAAATAGCAATCAGCCCCAGCATTTT	CASSLAWRNSNQPQHF
TRBJ1-1	.	TRBD1	TRBV2	TGTGCCAGCAGAGGACAGGGAGACACTGAAGCTTTCTTT	CASRGQGDTEAFF
TRBJ1-5	.	.	TRBV14	TGTGCCAGTGTAAGCAATCAGCCCCAGCATTTT	CASVSNQPQHF
TRBJ2-7	.	TRBD1	TRBV27	TGTGCCAGCAGCGGGGGGACAGGGTACGAGCAGTACTTC	CASSGGTGYEQYF
TRBJ1-2	.	TRBD1	TRBV6-1	TGTGCCAGCAGTGAAGTACGGACAGGCCCCTATGGCTACACCTTC	CASSEVRTGPYGYTF
TRBJ2-7	.	TRBD2	TRBV24-1	TGTGCCACCAGTGATCCCGGGGGGGAGCAGTACTTC	CATSDPGGEQYF
TRBJ1-5	.	TRBD1	TRBV6-5	TGTGCCACCAAAGAAGGGGACAGCAATAATCAGCCCCAGCATTTT	CATKEGDSNNQPQHF
TRBJ1-5	once	.	TRBV19	TGTGCCAGTAGAGGCTGGTCACAGGGTGGGAGCAATCAGCCCCAGCATTTT	CASRGWSQGGSNQPQHF
TRBJ2-1	.	TRBD1	TRBV11-2	TGTGCCAGCAGCTCGGGACAGGGGCCGACGCTTTACAATGAGCAGTTCTTC	CASSSGQGPTLYNEQFF
TRBJ2-1	.	TRBD2	TRBV6-2/TRBV6-3	TGTGCCAGCAGTTACGACCCGGCTAGCGGGGGGACCTACAATGAGCAGTTCTTC	CASSYDPASGGTYNEQFF
TRBJ1-1	.	TRBD1	TRBV27	TGTGCCAGCAGTCCCGGGACAGGGTACACTGAAGCTTTCTTT	CASSPGTGYTEAFF
TRBJ2-1	.	TRBD2	TRBV18	TGTGCCAGCTCGTCGGGACTAGCGGAGTTAAATGAGCAGTTCTTC	CASSSGLAELNEQFF
TRBJ2-7	.	.	TRBV29-1	TGCAGCGTTGAAGGACCCCCGGGGGTGCCCTACGAGCAGTACTTC	CSVEGPPGVPYEQYF
TRBJ2-3	.	.	TRBV27	TGTGCCAGCAGAGTAGCGTCTAGCACAGATACGCAGTATTTT	CASRVASSTDTQYF
TRBJ1-4	.	.	TRBV7-8	TGTGCCAGCAGCTCGGACTGGGGTGGGGAAAAACTGTTTTTT	CASSSDWGGEKLFF
TRBJ2-7	.	TRBD2	TRBV27	TGTGCCAGCAGACCAGGGACTAGCGGGAGCGAGCAGTACTTC	CASRPGTSGSEQYF